This entry features one TCR beta chain sequence. Trimming removed 2 bases from V and 4 bases from J; junction bases left unmatched: 5. Germline V gives CDR1 MNHEY, CDR2 SMNVEV (reference sequence). This CDR3 has 15 amino acids. This entry comes from a study of blood T cell repertoires in COVID-19. Study in general: COVID-19 samples from acute and convalescent phases originated in the United States, Italy and Spain. Sample material is recorded as cDNA or gDNA derived from T cells, B-cell-depleted T cells, or PBMCs.

Authors' data handling: Amplification with reference gene primers provided the estimates of nucleated cell counts. Produced via immunoSEQ multiplex PCR; TCRdb's table is partial and in-frame only. The V and J calls and clone size were taken over from that table, and D and trimming were inferred from the DNA. Here the sample spans around 270,000 clones, approximately 86% being singletons. Specimen: peripheral blood. The sequence came from a man aged 25-40 years with active or convalescent COVID-19. The chain employs TRBV27 and TRBJ2-7; 10 bases agree with TRBD2. The CDR3 region is CASSLASGGRYEQYF. The CDR3 region has the DNA TGTGCCAGCAGTTTAGCTAGCGGGGGCAGGTACGAGCAGTACTTC.